The present T cell receptor beta chain was sequenced within a study of blood T cell repertoires in COVID-19. About the study: Some COVID-19 samples were acute and others convalescent; all came from the United States, Italy and Spain. PBMCs, B-cell-depleted T cells, or T cells provided the cDNA or gDNA that made up the material.

In the original processing: Reference gene primer amplification gave estimated nucleated cell counts. Clones were read by immunoSEQ multiplex PCR, and TCRdb kept only the in-frame ones, dropping some. The V and J calls and clone size come from that table; D and trimming were worked out from the DNA. Of 250,000 or so clones listed, roughly 82% are singletons. Trimming removed 3 bases from V and 5 bases from J; junction bases left unmatched: 8. CDR1 and CDR2 from the germline V gene are SGDLS and YYNGEE. CDR3 length: 17 residues. The sequencing input was peripheral blood. The chain links TRBV9 to TRBJ2-5; 15 bases are a match to TRBD2. This clonotype was sampled from a woman aged 70-85 years with acute or convalescent COVID-19. As DNA, the CDR3 is TGTGCCAGCAGCGCGGGACTAGCGGGGGGAGTTTGGGAGACCCAGTACTTC. This codes for CASSAGLAGGVWETQYF. Variable domain in full (rest from reference TRBV9 and TRBJ2-5): DSGVTQTPKHLITATGQRVTLRCSPRSGDLSVYWYQQSLDQGLQFLIQYYNGEERAKGNILERFSAQQFPDLHSELNLSSLELGDSALYFCASSAGLAGGVWETQYFGPGTRLLVL.